One and the same sample provided the 16 T cell receptor beta chains below, sequenced in a study of blood T cell repertoires in COVID-19. Some clones are missing from TCRdb's copy, which holds only in-frame ones; the method was immunoSEQ multiplex PCR. Found here are 100,000 to 150,000 clones, around three quarters of them singletons; the top ten hold about 40%. What was sequenced was peripheral blood. Receptors originate from a man aged 40-49 years with active or convalescent COVID-19.

The V gene is TRBV4-1, the J gene TRBJ1-6, with TRBD1 matching 9 bases. CDR3 length: 16 amino acids. Germline assignment: CDR1 MGHRA and CDR2 YSYEKL. Trimming removed 1 base from V and 15 bases from J; junction bases left unmatched: 13. CDR3 in amino acids: CASSQGDRVTPDGLHF. In DNA form, the CDR3 reads TGCGCCAGCAGCCAAGGGGACAGGGTCACCCCGGACGGCCTCCACTTT.

This rearrangement joins TRBV29-1 to TRBJ2-3, with D possibly TRBD1 on 6 matching bases. The germline gives CDR1 SQVTM, CDR2 ANQGSEA. The CDR3 sequence is 15 residues long. V was pared by 4 bases and J by 1 base, with 15 bases between. The CDR3 DNA sequence: TGCAGCGTTGGGGCGACAGGAGGTCGCACAGATACGCAGTATTTT. Residues: CSVGATGGRTDTQYF.

This clone appeared a single time. V and J are TRBV4-2 and TRBJ2-7; 7 bases line up with TRBD1. Germline trimming cut 4 bases from V and 5 bases from J; bases unmatched to any gene: 8. Germline CDR1 reads LGHNA; CDR2 reads YNFKEQ. The CDR3 is 14 amino acids. CDR3 sequence: CASSLKDRVDEQYF. Here the CDR3 DNA reads TGTGCCAGCAGCCTAAAAGACAGGGTTGACGAGCAGTACTTC.

The chain has TRBV28 and TRBJ2-2, with D possibly being TRBD1 (5 bases). V lost 3 bases, J lost 5 bases, and 13 bases lay in between. This CDR3 comprises 15 residues. Germline V CDR1 and CDR2: MDHEN, SYDVKM. CDR3 DNA: TGTGCCAGCAGTTTGCCGACAGTTCCAACCGGGGAGCTGTTTTTT. It specifies CASSLPTVPTGELFF.

The rearrangement joins TRBV27 to TRBJ2-3; 7 bases map to TRBD2. Germline CDR1 MNHEY, CDR2 SMNVEV (reference sequence). The CDR3 consists of 18 residues. V gave up 5 bases and J gave up 0 bases; unmatched junction bases: 14. The CDR3 here is CASSPWGGRSTSTDTQYF. In DNA, the CDR3 is TGTGCCAGCAGTCCATGGGGGGGGAGGAGTACTAGCACAGATACGCAGTATTTT.

This chain links TRBV5-4 with TRBJ2-5, with D possibly being TRBD1 (6 bases). The V end was cut by 5 bases, the J end by 5 bases, with 10 bases between. The CDR3 is 12 amino acids. The germline V gene encodes CDR1 SGHNT and CDR2 YYREEE (reference sequence). Written as DNA, the CDR3 is TGTGCCAGCAGGTTACAGGGTGAGACCCAGTACTTC. Amino acid sequence: CASRLQGETQYF.

This rearrangement joins TRBV2 to TRBJ1-2, with a tentative D call TRBD1 (5 bases). The CDR3 is 12 residues long. CDR1 is SNHLY, CDR2 FYNNEI, per germline. Trimming shortened V by 6 bases and J by 4 bases, and 9 bases separated the two germline ends. The DNA for the CDR3 is TGTGCCAGCAGGCCGGACACCTATGGCTACACCTTC. This codes for CASRPDTYGYTF. The whole variable domain, filled in from reference TRBV2 and TRBJ1-2, reads EPEVTQTPSHQVTQMGQEVILRCVPISNHLYFYWYRQILGQKVEFLVSFYNNEISEKSEIFDDQFSVERPDGSNFTLKIRSTKLEDSAMYFCASRPDTYGYTFGSGTRLTVV.

The chain has TRBV6-8 and TRBJ1-6, with D tentatively TRBD1 (5 bases). This CDR3 comprises 13 residues. Trimming left V 5 bases short and J 8 bases short, with 10 bases between. The germline V gene has CDR1 MNHGY and CDR2 SAAAGT. CDR3 sequence (DNA): TGTGCCAGCAGTGCCAGGGAAGATTCACCCCTCCACTTT. Amino acid sequence: CASSAREDSPLHF.

In its sample, this clone was seen once. The chain employs TRBV9 and TRBJ1-2; 7 nucleotides agree with TRBD1. CDR1 is SGDLS, CDR2 YYNGEE, per germline. CDR3 size: 15 residues. Trimming at V came to 0 bases and at J to 0 bases, leaving 2 bases not matched to a gene. The DNA of the CDR3 is TGTGCCAGCAGCGTAGAGGGGGCCCCTAACTATGGCTACACCTTC. This encodes CASSVEGAPNYGYTF.

The chain has TRBV11-3 and TRBJ2-2, with unresolved D. Between the trimmed V and J ends, which lost 8 bases and 2 bases, there was a span of 12 bases. The CDR3 is made up of 14 amino acids. CDR1 is SGHNT and CDR2 is YENEEA in the germline V gene. CDR3 coding DNA: TGTGCCAGCCAGCGTGCGGTAAACACCGGGGAGCTGTTTTTT. As protein: CASQRAVNTGELFF.

The V call is TRBV6-5, the J call TRBJ1-1, with D unresolved. Between the trimmed V and J ends, which lost 5 bases and 8 bases, there was a span of 15 bases. Germline CDR1 and CDR2: MNHEY and SVGAGI. This CDR3 region has 13 residues. DNA for the CDR3: TGTGCCAGCAGTCAATTGGGGAGTGGGGAAGCTTTCTTT. Translated, it gives CASSQLGSGEAFF.

This clone has only one observation. The V and J genes are TRBV6-5 and TRBJ1-5; TRBD1 matches 8 bases. The CDR3 runs to 15 residues. Trimming cost V 5 bases and J 7 bases; bases outside gene matches: 10. Germline CDR1 is MNHEY and CDR2 is SVGAGI. The CDR3 sequence: CASSLYGTGGQPQHF. DNA for the CDR3: TGTGCCAGCAGTCTTTATGGGACAGGAGGCCAGCCCCAGCATTTT.

This clone was counted a single time. V usage is TRBV6-2 or TRBV6-3 and J usage is TRBJ2-7; 11 bases map to TRBD2. Germline loops: CDR1 MNHEY, CDR2 SVGEGT. The trim removed 2 bases at V and 6 bases at J, leaving 3 bases unmatched. The CDR3 has 14 residues. This CDR3 is CASSYGLAGGEQYF. In nucleotides, the CDR3 is TGTGCCAGCAGTTACGGGCTAGCGGGAGGCGAGCAGTACTTC.

The J gene is TRBJ1-2, the V gene TRBV7-3; the D gene is possibly TRBD1 (6 bases). This CDR3 has 13 residues. The germline V gene encodes CDR1 SGHTA and CDR2 FQGTGA. The V end lost 11 bases, the J end lost 8 bases, and 21 bases lay between the germline ends. In DNA, the CDR3 is TGTGCCTCCGGGGAGAGTGCGGGGGCGGGCTACACCTTC. It is translated as CASGESAGAGYTF.

The DNA for the CDR3 is TGTGCCAGCAGCGCCCAGCTGCAGGGCCCCAATCAGCCCCAGCATTTT. Residues: CASSAQLQGPNQPQHF. The V and J genes are TRBV7-2 and TRBJ1-5, with D possibly being TRBD1 (5 bases). CDR1 and CDR2 (germline): SGHTA, FQGNSA. The CDR3 is made up of 16 amino acids. The V end was cut by 5 bases, the J end by 3 bases, with 17 bases between.

This clone has just one count. This chain uses TRBV5-1 with TRBJ2-7; 7 bases agree with TRBD1. CDR1 and CDR2 (germline): SGHRS, YFSETQ. The CDR3 consists of 14 residues. Trimming took 4 bases from V and 6 from J; bases not matched to a gene: 10. The CDR3 loop is CASSQVPQGTEQYF. CDR3 coding DNA: TGCGCCAGCAGCCAGGTCCCACAGGGGACCGAGCAGTACTTC.